The present T cell receptor beta chain was sequenced within a study of CD8 T cells in ankylosing spondylitis. General study findings and limits: Disease-associated clonotypes exhibited CD8+ identity and were relatively infrequent in peripheral blood. The study looked at matched synovial fluid samples from ankylosing spondylitis patients. Disease-linked clones were reported to be significantly enriched there. Blood of patients with ankylosing spondylitis appeared to be characterized by a TCR beta motif of several highly homologous variants. In the blood and synovial fluid of reactive arthritis, some motif variants had been previously reported.

TCRdb re-called the 5' RACE reads through MiXCR, storing one row per CDR3 protein. Found here are 150,000 to 200,000 distinct CDR3 sequences, 10% to 15% of them singletons; the top ten hold roughly 11%. Losses at the gene ends were 1 base for V and 6 bases for J; bases not matched to a gene: 5. Germline loops: CDR1 SEHNR, CDR2 FQNEAQ (reference sequence). The CDR3 is 15 amino acids. Details on this clonotype: Antigen specificity is unknown.

Sequencing was performed on blood, either unsorted or a sorted T cell fraction (not recorded which). V is TRBV7-9 and J is TRBJ1-4; 7 bases agree with TRBD1. The clonotype originates from a female donor with ankylosing spondylitis or in good health (not recorded which). The CDR3: CASSLGSGTDEKLFF. CDR3 sequence (DNA): TGTGCCAGCAGCTTAGGATCCGGGACAGATGAAAAACTGTTTTTT.